One and the same sample provided the 28 T cell receptor beta chains below, sequenced in a study of T-cell reconstitution after alpha-beta-depleted transplantation in children. Preparation of the TCRbeta library was carried out with unique molecular identifiers. TCRdb ran MiXCR on the PCR reads and lists one entry per CDR3 protein. Seen here are approximately 70,000 distinct CDR3 sequences, roughly 4.5% observed once, and the top ten hold approximately 17%. The source was PBMCs, mostly from graft donor cells, collected 180 days after TCRalphabeta/CD19-depleted stem cell transplant. The receptors were sampled from a boy under three years old who had a stem cell transplant for acute myeloid leukemia, so the T cells may come from the graft donor.

This clonotype came up many times. The chain has TRBV10-3 and TRBJ2-7; a weak D match, TRBD2 (5 bases). V shed 4 bases and J shed 5 bases, with 15 bases lying between them. This CDR3 spans 14 amino acids. In germline, CDR1 is ENHRY, CDR2 SYGVKD. The CDR3 DNA sequence: TGTGCCATCAGTGCCCTCACTAGAAACAACGAGCAGTACTTC. The encoded protein is CAISALTRNNEQYF.

This clonotype was seen at least ten times. This sequence joins TRBV7-6 and TRBJ1-1; TRBD1 might be the D (6 bases). Germline CDR1 reads SGHVS; CDR2 reads FNYEAQ. The CDR3 runs 14 residues. V was trimmed by 3 bases and J by 5 bases, leaving 13 bases between them. Here the CDR3 reads CASSLTGTRTEAFF. The CDR3 nucleotides are TGTGCCAGCAGCTTGACCGGGACAAGGACTGAAGCTTTCTTT.

This clonotype was seen many times. This chain links TRBV12-3 or TRBV12-4 with TRBJ2-7; D tentatively fits TRBD1 or TRBD2 (6 bases each). The CDR3 is made up of 13 amino acids. Trimming pared 2 bases from V and 5 bases from J, leaving 10 bases between. The CDR3 here is CASSLTGAHEQYV. The CDR3 DNA sequence: TGTGCCAGCAGTTTAACGGGGGCCCACGAGCAGTACGTC.

Many counts were recorded for this clonotype. The chain links TRBV5-1 to TRBJ2-2; D is unclear. Trimming removed 1 base at V and 2 bases at J, with 6 bases between. Germline V CDR1 and CDR2: SGHRS, YFSETQ. The CDR3 runs to 14 residues. The DNA for the CDR3 is TGCGCCAGCAGCTTGAAGGTCAACACCGGGGAGCTGTTTTTT. Encoded protein: CASSLKVNTGELFF.

This clonotype was counted ten times or more. The rearrangement links TRBV20-1 to TRBJ2-1, with D uncertain. Germline lookup yields CDR1 DFQATT and CDR2 SNEGSKA (reference sequence). V lost 1 base and J 1 base, leaving 11 bases between the germline ends. The CDR3 has 15 amino acids. CDR3 sequence (DNA): TGCAGTGCTAGAGTTGCGGCGCTTTCCTACAATGAGCAGTTCTTC. Translated, it gives CSARVAALSYNEQFF.

This clonotype was observed at least ten times. The CDR3 DNA follows: TGCAGTGCTAGAGTATCCGGGGACAGGCCAGAAGAGACCCAGTACTTC. Its translation is CSARVSGDRPEETQYF. The chain is built from TRBV20-1 and TRBJ2-5; 8 bases agree with TRBD1. V lost 1 base, J lost 3 bases, and 10 bases stayed unmatched. Germline assignment: CDR1 DFQATT and CDR2 SNEGSKA (reference sequence). CDR3 length: 16 residues.

This clonotype has ten or more counts. The genes are TRBV5-6 and TRBJ2-5, with TRBD2 identical over 11 bases. CDR1 and CDR2 from the germline V gene are SGHDT and YYEEEE. This CDR3 is built from 17 residues. J gave up 5 bases and V 2 bases, and 11 bases lay outside the gene matches. CDR3: CASSLQLVAGGPETQYF. Here the CDR3 DNA reads TGTGCCAGCAGCTTACAGCTCGTAGCGGGGGGGCCCGAGACCCAGTACTTC.

There are many counts of this clonotype. The V call is TRBV6-1, the J call TRBJ2-5; D remains ambiguous. CDR3 length: 16 amino acids. Trimming pared 2 bases from V and 2 bases from J, leaving 15 bases between. CDR1 and CDR2 (germline): MNHNS, SASEGT. CDR3 sequence: CASSETATDFQETQYF. The CDR3 DNA reads as TGTGCCAGCAGTGAAACAGCCACCGACTTTCAAGAGACCCAGTACTTC.

At least ten counts were recorded for this clonotype. This rearrangement joins TRBV12-3 or TRBV12-4 to TRBJ2-1; 12 bases are shared with TRBD2. This CDR3 is built from 18 residues. V shed 2 bases, J shed 8 bases, and the junction held 13 bases outside the gene matches. The CDR3 nucleotides read TGTGCCAGCAGTTTACGCCCTCCCGCTAGCGGGGGGGCTTATGAGCAGTTCTTC. It specifies CASSLRPPASGGAYEQFF.

This clonotype was seen ten or more times. The J gene is TRBJ2-7, the V gene TRBV28; 8 bases agree with TRBD1. The germline V gene has CDR1 MDHEN and CDR2 SYDVKM. The CDR3 runs 12 residues. The CDR3 coding sequence is TGTGCTGCAGGGGGCGATCCCTACGAGCAGTACGTC. Residues: CAAGGDPYEQYV.

This clonotype was detected many times. This chain links TRBV4-1 with TRBJ1-5; unclear D gene. Between the trimmed V and J ends, which lost 4 bases and 2 bases, there was a span of 12 bases. This CDR3 is built from 15 residues. Germline V gives CDR1 MGHRA, CDR2 YSYEKL. The CDR3 DNA reads as TGCGCCAGCAGCCCTTTAAAAGAGGGCAATCAGCCCCAGCATTTT. This encodes CASSPLKEGNQPQHF.

This clonotype occurred many times. This chain links TRBV20-1 with TRBJ1-5; no firm D call. CDR3 length equals 14 residues. V dropped 1 base and J dropped 0 bases, with 7 bases sitting between them. The germline CDR1 and CDR2 sequences are DFQATT and SNEGSKA (reference sequence). The CDR3: CSARGGYSNQPQHF. The CDR3 DNA reads TGCAGTGCTAGAGGAGGTTATAGCAATCAGCCCCAGCATTTT.

This clonotype was counted at least ten times. This chain uses TRBV5-1 with TRBJ1-2; possible D gene TRBD1, 5 bases. The CDR3 length is 13 residues. V lost 4 bases and J 5 bases, leaving 12 bases between the germline ends. In germline, CDR1 is SGHRS, CDR2 YFSETQ. The CDR3 DNA sequence: TGCGCCAGCAGCCTGGACAAACCTTATGGCTACACCTTC. It specifies CASSLDKPYGYTF. Full variable domain (remainder filled in from reference TRBV5-1 and TRBJ1-2): KAGVTQTPRYLIKTRGQQVTLSCSPISGHRSVSWYQQTPGQGLQFLFEYFSETQRNKGNFPGRFSGRQFSNSRSEMNVSTLELGDSALYLCASSLDKPYGYTFGSGTRLTVV.

Concerning this clonotype: A much more abundant neighbour one base away suggests this may be a read error. This chain connects TRBV7-3 to TRBJ2-6; D gene ambiguous. V was clipped by 1 base and J by 11 bases, with 6 bases between them. From germline, CDR1 is SGHTA and CDR2 FQGTGA. This CDR3 is 12 amino acids long. The CDR3: CASSLSSYVLTF. DNA of the CDR3: TGTGCCAGCAGCTTAAGCTCTTACGTCCTGACTTTC.

This clonotype was seen at least ten times. In DNA, the CDR3 is TGCAGCACCGCTGGCCTTGGAGATACGCAGTATTTT. Translated, it gives CSTAGLGDTQYF. The J gene is TRBJ2-3, the V gene TRBV29-1, with D uncertain. Trimming pared 8 bases from V and 5 bases from J, leaving 14 bases between. Germline V lookup: CDR1 SQVTM, CDR2 ANQGSEA. This CDR3 has 12 amino acids.

This clonotype was counted ten times or more. The rearrangement links TRBV7-9 to TRBJ1-5, with 7 bases identical to TRBD1. The CDR3 loop spans 17 amino acids. V lost 1 base, J lost 3 bases, and 9 bases stayed unmatched. Germline CDR1 is SEHNR and CDR2 is FQNEAQ (reference sequence). Here the CDR3 reads CASSLGLVGGVNQPQHF. CDR3 bases: TGTGCCAGCAGCTTAGGATTGGTAGGGGGCGTCAATCAGCCCCAGCATTTT.

This clonotype was recorded many times. The rearrangement links TRBV6-5 to TRBJ2-5; TRBD2 aligns across 11 bases. Germline V CDR1 and CDR2: MNHEY, SVGAGI. The CDR3 has 17 residues. V trimming: 6 bases; J trimming: 5 bases; junction bases outside the gene matches: 14. DNA for the CDR3: TGTGCCAGCAGACGCGCCCCTCTAGCGGGGGGTCGGGAGACCCAGTACTTC. Translation gives CASRRAPLAGGRETQYF.

This clonotype appeared many times. The rearrangement joins TRBV5-4 to TRBJ2-5; D possibly matches TRBD1 or TRBD2 (6 bases each). There are 18 residues in the CDR3. V gave up 4 bases and J gave up 0 bases, with 22 bases separating them. CDR1 is SGHNT and CDR2 is YYREEE in the germline V gene (reference sequence). The CDR3: CASSGGPGVRGYQETQYF. In DNA form, the CDR3 reads TGTGCCAGCAGCGGGGGGCCGGGTGTACGGGGGTACCAAGAGACCCAGTACTTC. Combining the CDR3 with reference TRBV5-4 and TRBJ2-5 gives the whole variable domain ETGVTQSPTHLIKTRGQQVTLRCSSQSGHNTVSWYQQALGQGPQFIFQYYREEENGRGNFPPRFSGLQFPNYSSELNVNALELDDSALYLCASSGGPGVRGYQETQYFGPGTRLLVL.

There are many counts of this clonotype. The genes are TRBV19 and TRBJ2-4, with a weak D call TRBD1 (6 bases). The V end was cut by 3 bases, the J end by 7 bases, with 13 bases between. Germline-derived CDR1 and CDR2 are LNHDA and SQIVND (reference sequence). The CDR3 loop spans 14 amino acids. In DNA form, the CDR3 reads TGTGCCAGTAGTATCCGGGACATCGGGAACATTCAGTACTTC. Its translation is CASSIRDIGNIQYF.

This clonotype was detected ten times or more. The chain carries TRBV5-1 and TRBJ1-2; the match to TRBD1 covers 8 bases. The CDR3 is 14 residues long. Losses at the gene ends were 0 bases for V and 6 bases for J; bases not matched to a gene: 4. Germline lookup yields CDR1 SGHRS and CDR2 YFSETQ. CDR3 sequence: CASSLVAGGDGYTF. The CDR3 bases are TGCGCCAGCAGCTTGGTGGCAGGGGGCGATGGCTACACCTTC.

This clonotype occurred many times. The chain has TRBV24-1 and TRBJ2-3; 14 positions agree with TRBD2. The ends lost 6 bases at V and 5 bases at J; junction bases unmatched: 9. Germline V lookup: CDR1 KGHDR, CDR2 SFDVKD. The CDR3 runs to 17 residues. The CDR3 region is CATSSTTSGGAIDTQYF. The DNA of the CDR3 is TGTGCCACCAGTTCCACGACTAGCGGGGGGGCGATAGATACGCAGTATTTT.

This clonotype was detected ten times or more. The rearrangement links TRBV6-1 to TRBJ1-2; TRBD1 might be the D (5 bases). Per the germline V gene, CDR1 is MNHNS and CDR2 is SASEGT. The CDR3 is made up of 12 amino acids. Trimming removed 2 bases from V and 6 bases from J, with 7 bases in between. CDR3 nucleotide sequence: TGTGCCAGCAGTGAACAGGGACATGGCTACACCTTC. This gives the protein CASSEQGHGYTF.

This clonotype has ten or more counts. The CDR3 region is CASSFWGSDEKLFF. Written as DNA, the CDR3 is TGTGCCAGCAGTTTTTGGGGATCGGATGAAAAACTGTTTTTT. This sequence joins TRBV12-3 or TRBV12-4 and TRBJ1-4; no clear D gene. The V end lost 3 bases, the J end lost 6 bases, and 11 bases lay between the germline ends. This CDR3 region has 14 residues.

This clonotype was counted ten times or more. This chain connects TRBV18 to TRBJ2-5; TRBD2 is a possible D gene (5 bases). CDR3 length: 16 amino acids. The V end lost 3 bases, the J end lost 3 bases, and 17 bases lay between the germline ends. The germline V gene has CDR1 KGHSH and CDR2 LQKENI. The CDR3 DNA reads as TGTGCCAGCTCACCGGAGGTGGTTGGGTCCAAAGAGACCCAGTACTTC. It is translated as CASSPEVVGSKETQYF.

This clonotype was detected many times. This rearrangement joins TRBV6-5 to TRBJ2-3; 9 nucleotides match TRBD2. V trimming: 8 bases; J trimming: 1 base; junction bases outside the gene matches: 16. Germline V lookup: CDR1 MNHEY, CDR2 SVGAGI. CDR3 length: 18 amino acids. The chain's CDR3 is CASQRWGVAGARTDTQYF. Here the CDR3 DNA reads TGTGCCAGCCAACGCTGGGGCGTAGCGGGGGCCCGCACAGATACGCAGTATTTT.

This clonotype was counted ten times or more. The gene calls are TRBV12-3 or TRBV12-4 and TRBJ2-1, with TRBD2 matching over 14 bases. The CDR3 covers 18 residues. V was clipped by 6 bases and J by 6 bases; unmatched bases: 13. For the CDR3, the DNA is TGTGCCAGCAGCCCAGGGACTAGCGGGGGCGCTTTCCGCAATGAGCAGTTCTTC. Residues: CASSPGTSGGAFRNEQFF.

This clonotype was detected many times. The V call is TRBV28, the J call TRBJ1-3; D is ambiguous. This CDR3 comprises 13 residues. Between the trimmed V and J ends, which lost 5 bases and 4 bases, there was a span of 9 bases. Looked up from germline, CDR1 is MDHEN and CDR2 is SYDVKM. Here the CDR3 DNA reads TGTGCCAGCAGTCCCTGGGAGGGAAACACCATATATTTT. The encoded protein is CASSPWEGNTIYF.

This clonotype was seen more than once but under ten times. V and J are TRBV23-1 and TRBJ2-7, with D possibly being TRBD2 (5 bases). TRBV23-1 is given ORF status, its function remaining uncertain. The V end lost 0 bases, the J end lost 0 bases, and 15 bases lay between the germline ends. This CDR3 comprises 17 residues. CDR3: CASSQSRTLKRSYEQYF. DNA of the CDR3: TGCGCCAGCAGTCAATCCAGGACTCTTAAACGCTCCTACGAGCAGTACTTC.